These T cell receptor beta chains were read from a single sample in a study of cytomegalovirus exposure and HLA in healthy donors. The protocol was immunoSEQ multiplex PCR, while the TCRdb copy is restricted to in-frame clones and leaves out a portion. The sample holds roughly 150,000 clones, approximately 80% seen once. Specimen: PBMCs. The receptors shown here come from a middle-aged woman in good health and CMV-seronegative. CDR3s include the opening cysteine and the closing phenylalanine or tryptophan.

cdr3_aa v_call
CASSEGLAGAYEQYF TRBV2
CASAVGGSNYEQYF TRBV6-5
CASSLIAKTGRTEAFF TRBV7-2
CAKGQAKQETQYF TRBV10-1
CASSPRETQYF TRBV5-4
CASSHPEATSYEQYF TRBV7-9
CASTPNQGKSFF TRBV19
CASSSPPGGAFF TRBV5-6
CASSYQDRGNVYEQYF TRBV7-9
CASSASGQGTTNEKLFF TRBV6-1
CASSQIAGGPGELFF TRBV14
CASSPGSNQPQHF TRBV18
CASRQAVASGELFF TRBV6-4
CASSSRLAGGKLTDTQYF TRBV7-2
CATAAGRPEKQFF TRBV6-5
CASDPGQGAIEAFF TRBV28
CASSILSGRNYNEQFF TRBV5-6
CSVAKGGGQSTEAFF TRBV29-1
CASSFAAGQVSYEQYF TRBV7-9
CASSPGGAAVYNEQFF TRBV4-3
CSVEEEARFF TRBV29-1
CASSRELNEQFF TRBV11-3
CASSVQGGNQPQHF TRBV2
CASSHPKAGTENTGELFF TRBV4-1
CASSQDTSGGETQYF TRBV4-3
CSVDWQNTGELFF TRBV29-1
CASSYRRTGAFF TRBV14
CASSRASQGRYGYTF TRBV6-5
CASSSGRDYEQYF TRBV7-2
CAISESGPAYEQYF TRBV10-3
CASSFGQGLAYGYTF TRBV11-3
CASSSGVSTDTQYF TRBV7-2
CASSLRGHVDEQYF TRBV7-3
CAISGPKGLMNTEAFF TRBV10-3
CAWTEKRGTQVLVTQYF TRBV30
CASRRETAAYGYTF TRBV5-1
CATSRASREQYF TRBV15
CASSLGQGQPQHF TRBV7-3
CASSQDPDQPQHF TRBV4-3
CASSDSSGQGAYEQFF TRBV6-4
CASSLRGYTYEQYF TRBV7-8
CASRPPGTGIYEQYF TRBV28
CASSPRTGAGELFF TRBV18
CASSIIGVGAFF TRBV19
CAWTRGSQGSAGELFF TRBV30
CASSRGQENEQFF TRBV18
CATMADRELSYEQYF TRBV15
CASSDSYSGIGYGYTF TRBV6-4
CASSAREGDSPLHF TRBV6-4
CASRTGSGVGEQYF TRBV19
CASSLPGLNTGELFF TRBV28
CASGRWTSGSNEQFF TRBV6-5
CASSLTGESSYEQYF TRBV18
CASSWGTGVSNEQFF TRBV19
CASSQQGQGGNQPQHF TRBV4-1